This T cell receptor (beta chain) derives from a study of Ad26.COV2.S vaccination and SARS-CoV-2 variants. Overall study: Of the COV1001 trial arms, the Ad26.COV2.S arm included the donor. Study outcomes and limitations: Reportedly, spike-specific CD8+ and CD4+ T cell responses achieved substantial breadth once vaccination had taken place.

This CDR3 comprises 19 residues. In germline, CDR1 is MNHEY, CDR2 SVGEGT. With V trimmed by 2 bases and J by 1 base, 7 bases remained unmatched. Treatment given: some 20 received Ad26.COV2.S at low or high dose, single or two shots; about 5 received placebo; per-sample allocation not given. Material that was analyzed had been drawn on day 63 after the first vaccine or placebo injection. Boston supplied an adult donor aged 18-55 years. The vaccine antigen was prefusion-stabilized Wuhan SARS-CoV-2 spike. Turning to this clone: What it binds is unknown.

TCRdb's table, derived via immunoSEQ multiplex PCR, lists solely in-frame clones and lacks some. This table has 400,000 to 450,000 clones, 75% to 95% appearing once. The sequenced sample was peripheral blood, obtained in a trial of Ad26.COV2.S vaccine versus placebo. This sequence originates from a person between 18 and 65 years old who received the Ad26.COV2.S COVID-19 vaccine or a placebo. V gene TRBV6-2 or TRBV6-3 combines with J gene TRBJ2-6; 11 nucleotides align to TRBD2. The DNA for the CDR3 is TGTGCCAGCAGTTACGCAACTAGCGGGGGTGGGTCTGGGGCCAACGTCCTGACTTTC. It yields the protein CASSYATSGGGSGANVLTF.